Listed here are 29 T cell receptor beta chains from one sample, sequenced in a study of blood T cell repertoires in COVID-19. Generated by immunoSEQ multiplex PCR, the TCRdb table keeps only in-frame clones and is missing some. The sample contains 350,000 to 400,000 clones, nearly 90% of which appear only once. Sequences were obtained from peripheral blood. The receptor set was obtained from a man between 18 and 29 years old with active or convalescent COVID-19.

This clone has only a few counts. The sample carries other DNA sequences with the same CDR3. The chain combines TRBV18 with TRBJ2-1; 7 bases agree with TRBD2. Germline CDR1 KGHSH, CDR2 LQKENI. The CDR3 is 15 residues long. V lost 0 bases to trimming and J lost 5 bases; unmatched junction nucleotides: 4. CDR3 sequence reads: CASSPPGTTNNEQFF. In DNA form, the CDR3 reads TGTGCCAGCTCACCACCCGGGACTACGAACAATGAGCAGTTCTTC.

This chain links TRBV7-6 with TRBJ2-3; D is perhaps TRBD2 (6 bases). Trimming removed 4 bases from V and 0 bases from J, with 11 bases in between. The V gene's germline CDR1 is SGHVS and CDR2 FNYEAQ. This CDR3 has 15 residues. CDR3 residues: CASSSSSASTDTQYF. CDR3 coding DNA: TGTGCCAGCAGCTCGTCTAGCGCAAGCACAGATACGCAGTATTTT.

CDR3 in DNA: TGTGCCAGCAGTCGGACTAGCGGGAGGGAGGAGACCCAGTACTTC. This codes for CASSRTSGREETQYF. The V gene is TRBV2, the J gene TRBJ2-5; 15 bases map to TRBD2. With 5 bases clipped from V and 5 bases from J, the junction kept 3 bases outside the gene matches. CDR3 size: 15 residues. The germline V gene has CDR1 SNHLY and CDR2 FYNNEI.

CDR3 bases: TGTGCCAGCAGCTTAGGACTAGCGGCAGGGTACCAAGAGACCCAGTACTTC. Translated: CASSLGLAAGYQETQYF. V usage is TRBV11-3 and J usage is TRBJ2-5, with 9 bases fitting TRBD2. Losses at the gene ends were 1 base for V and 0 bases for J; bases not matched to a gene: 6. Germline V lookup: CDR1 SGHNT, CDR2 YENEEA. There are 17 residues in the CDR3.

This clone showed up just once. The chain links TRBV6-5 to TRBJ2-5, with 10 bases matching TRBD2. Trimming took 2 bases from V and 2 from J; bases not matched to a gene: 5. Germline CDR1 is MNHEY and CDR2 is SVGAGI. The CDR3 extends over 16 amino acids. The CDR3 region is CASSYLRTSGQETQYF. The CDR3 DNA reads TGTGCCAGCAGTTACCTCAGGACTAGCGGACAAGAGACCCAGTACTTC.

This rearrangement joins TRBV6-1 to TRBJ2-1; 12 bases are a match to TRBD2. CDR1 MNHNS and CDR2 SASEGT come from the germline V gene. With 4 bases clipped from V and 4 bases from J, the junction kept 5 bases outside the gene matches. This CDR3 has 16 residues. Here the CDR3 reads CASSVGLAGRYNEQFF. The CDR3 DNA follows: TGTGCCAGCAGTGTCGGACTAGCGGGGAGGTACAATGAGCAGTTCTTC.

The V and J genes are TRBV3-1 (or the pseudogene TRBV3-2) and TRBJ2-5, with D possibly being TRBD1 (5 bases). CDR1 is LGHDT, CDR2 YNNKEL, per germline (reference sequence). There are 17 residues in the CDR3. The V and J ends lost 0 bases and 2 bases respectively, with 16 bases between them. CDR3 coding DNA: TGTGCCAGCAGCCAAGAAGTCAGGGAAGGTGGGCAAGAGACCCAGTACTTC. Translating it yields CASSQEVREGGQETQYF.

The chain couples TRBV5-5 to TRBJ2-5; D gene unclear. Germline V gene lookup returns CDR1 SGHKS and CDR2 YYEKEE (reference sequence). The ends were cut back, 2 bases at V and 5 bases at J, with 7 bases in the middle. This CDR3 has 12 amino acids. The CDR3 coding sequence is TGTGCCAGCAGCTTTGAGGCCGAGACCCAGTACTTC. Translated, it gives CASSFEAETQYF.

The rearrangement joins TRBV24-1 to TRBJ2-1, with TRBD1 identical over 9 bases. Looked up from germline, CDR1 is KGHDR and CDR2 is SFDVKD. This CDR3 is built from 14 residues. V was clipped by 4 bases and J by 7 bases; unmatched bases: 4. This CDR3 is CATSEAGTGNEQFF. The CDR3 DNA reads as TGTGCCACCAGTGAGGCCGGGACAGGGAATGAGCAGTTCTTC.

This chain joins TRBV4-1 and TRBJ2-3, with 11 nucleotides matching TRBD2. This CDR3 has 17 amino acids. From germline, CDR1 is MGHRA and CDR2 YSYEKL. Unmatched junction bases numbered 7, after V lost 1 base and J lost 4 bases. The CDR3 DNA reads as TGCGCCAGCAGCCAAGGTGTGGTAGCGGGAGGGCCAGATACGCAGTATTTT. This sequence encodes CASSQGVVAGGPDTQYF.

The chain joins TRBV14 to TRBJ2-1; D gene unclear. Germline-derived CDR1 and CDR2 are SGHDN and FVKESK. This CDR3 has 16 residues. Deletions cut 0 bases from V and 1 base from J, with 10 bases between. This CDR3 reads CASSQDYLPSYNEQFF. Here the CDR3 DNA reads TGTGCCAGCAGCCAAGACTATCTACCATCCTACAATGAGCAGTTCTTC.

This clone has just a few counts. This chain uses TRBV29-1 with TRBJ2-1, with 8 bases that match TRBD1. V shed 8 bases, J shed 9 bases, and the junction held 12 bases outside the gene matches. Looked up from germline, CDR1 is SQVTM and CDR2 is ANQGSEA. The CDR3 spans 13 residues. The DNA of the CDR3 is TGCAGCACCGGACAGGGTCGGTCTGGTGAGCAGTTCTTC. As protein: CSTGQGRSGEQFF.

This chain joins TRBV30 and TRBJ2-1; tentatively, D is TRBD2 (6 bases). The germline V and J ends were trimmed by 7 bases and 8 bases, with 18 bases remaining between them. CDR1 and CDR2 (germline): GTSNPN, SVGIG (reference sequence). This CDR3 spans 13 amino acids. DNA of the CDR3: TGTGCCTACCAGAGGGGACTGGGCGATGAGCAGTTCTTC. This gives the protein CAYQRGLGDEQFF.

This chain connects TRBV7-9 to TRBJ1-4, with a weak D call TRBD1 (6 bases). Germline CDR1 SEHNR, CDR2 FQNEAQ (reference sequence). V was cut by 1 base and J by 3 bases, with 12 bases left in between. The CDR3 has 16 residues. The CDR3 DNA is TGTGCCAGCAGCTTAGAAGGGACAAATTCTAATGAAAAACTGTTTTTT. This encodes CASSLEGTNSNEKLFF.

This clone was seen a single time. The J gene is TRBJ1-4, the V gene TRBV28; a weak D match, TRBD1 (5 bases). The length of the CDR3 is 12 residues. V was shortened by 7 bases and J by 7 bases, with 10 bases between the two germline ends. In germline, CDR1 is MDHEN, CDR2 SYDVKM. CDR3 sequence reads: CASKEGFEKLFF. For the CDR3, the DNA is TGTGCCAGCAAGGAGGGGTTTGAAAAACTGTTTTTT.

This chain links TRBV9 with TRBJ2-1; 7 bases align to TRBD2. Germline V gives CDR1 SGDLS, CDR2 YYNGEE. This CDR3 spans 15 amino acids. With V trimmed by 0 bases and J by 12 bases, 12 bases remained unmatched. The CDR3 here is CASSVAGRGGGAQFF. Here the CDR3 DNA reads TGTGCCAGCAGCGTAGCCGGGCGGGGCGGGGGTGCGCAGTTCTTC.

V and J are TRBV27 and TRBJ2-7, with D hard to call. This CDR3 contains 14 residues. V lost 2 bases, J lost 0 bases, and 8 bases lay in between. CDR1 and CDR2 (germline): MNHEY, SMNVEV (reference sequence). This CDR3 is CASSLGGRSYEQYF. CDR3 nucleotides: TGTGCCAGCAGTTTAGGTGGGCGCTCCTACGAGCAGTACTTC.

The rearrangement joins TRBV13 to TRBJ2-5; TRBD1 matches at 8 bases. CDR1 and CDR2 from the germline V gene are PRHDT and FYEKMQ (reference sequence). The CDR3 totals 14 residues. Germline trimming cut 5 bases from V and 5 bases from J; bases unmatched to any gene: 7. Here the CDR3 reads CASSPGTGRETQYF. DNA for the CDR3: TGTGCCAGCAGCCCCGGGACAGGTCGCGAGACCCAGTACTTC.

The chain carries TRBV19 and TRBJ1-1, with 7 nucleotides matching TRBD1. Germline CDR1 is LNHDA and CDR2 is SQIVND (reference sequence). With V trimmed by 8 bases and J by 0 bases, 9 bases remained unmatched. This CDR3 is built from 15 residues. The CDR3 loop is CASLNPQGLNTEAFF. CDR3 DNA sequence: TGTGCCAGTCTTAATCCACAGGGGCTGAACACTGAAGCTTTCTTT.

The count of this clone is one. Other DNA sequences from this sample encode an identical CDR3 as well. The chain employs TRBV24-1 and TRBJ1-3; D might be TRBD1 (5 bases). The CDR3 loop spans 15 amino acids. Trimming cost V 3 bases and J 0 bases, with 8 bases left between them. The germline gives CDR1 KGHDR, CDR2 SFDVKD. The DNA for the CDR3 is TGTGCCACCAGTGATGGCAGGGACTCTGGAAACACCATATATTTT. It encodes CATSDGRDSGNTIYF.

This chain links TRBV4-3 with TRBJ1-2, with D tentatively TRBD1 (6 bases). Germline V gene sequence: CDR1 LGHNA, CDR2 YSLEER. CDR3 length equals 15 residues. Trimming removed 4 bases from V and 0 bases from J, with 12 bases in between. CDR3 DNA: TGCGCCAGCAGCCGGAAGGACAGTGCTAACTATGGCTACACCTTC. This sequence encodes CASSRKDSANYGYTF.

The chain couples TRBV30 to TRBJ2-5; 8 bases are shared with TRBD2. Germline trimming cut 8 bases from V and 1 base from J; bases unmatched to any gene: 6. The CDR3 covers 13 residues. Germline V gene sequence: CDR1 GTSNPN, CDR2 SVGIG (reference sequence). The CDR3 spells CAGSGGGQETQYF. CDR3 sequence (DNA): TGTGCCGGGTCGGGGGGGGGCCAAGAGACCCAGTACTTC.

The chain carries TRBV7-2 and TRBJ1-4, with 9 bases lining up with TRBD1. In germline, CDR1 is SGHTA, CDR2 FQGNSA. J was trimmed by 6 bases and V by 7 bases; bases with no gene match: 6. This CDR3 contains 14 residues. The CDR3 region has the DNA TGTGCCAGCACTTCCGACAGGGGGGATGAAAAACTGTTTTTT. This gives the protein CASTSDRGDEKLFF.

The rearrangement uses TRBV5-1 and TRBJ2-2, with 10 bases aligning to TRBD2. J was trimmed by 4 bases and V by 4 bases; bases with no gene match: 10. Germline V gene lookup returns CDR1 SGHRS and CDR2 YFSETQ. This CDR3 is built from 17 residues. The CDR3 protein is CASSLISGLAATGELFF. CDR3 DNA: TGCGCCAGCAGCCTGATAAGTGGACTAGCGGCCACCGGGGAGCTGTTTTTT.

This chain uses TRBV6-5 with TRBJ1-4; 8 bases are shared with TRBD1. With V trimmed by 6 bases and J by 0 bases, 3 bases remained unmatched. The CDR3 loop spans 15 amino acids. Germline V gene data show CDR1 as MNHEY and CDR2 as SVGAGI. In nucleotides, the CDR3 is TGTGCCAGCAGGCTACAGGGGGCAACTAATGAAAAACTGTTTTTT. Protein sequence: CASRLQGATNEKLFF.

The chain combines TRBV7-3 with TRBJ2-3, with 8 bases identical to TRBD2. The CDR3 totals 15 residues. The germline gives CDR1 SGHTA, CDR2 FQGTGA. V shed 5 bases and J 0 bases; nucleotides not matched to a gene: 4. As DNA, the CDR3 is TGTGCCAGCAGCACAAGCGGGAGAAGCACAGATACGCAGTATTTT. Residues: CASSTSGRSTDTQYF.

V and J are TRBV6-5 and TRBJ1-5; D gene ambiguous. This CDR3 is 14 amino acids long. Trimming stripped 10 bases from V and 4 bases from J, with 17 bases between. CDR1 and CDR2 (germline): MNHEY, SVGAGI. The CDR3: CATTGGYPNQPQHF. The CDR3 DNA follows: TGTGCCACAACCGGAGGGTACCCAAATCAGCCCCAGCATTTT.

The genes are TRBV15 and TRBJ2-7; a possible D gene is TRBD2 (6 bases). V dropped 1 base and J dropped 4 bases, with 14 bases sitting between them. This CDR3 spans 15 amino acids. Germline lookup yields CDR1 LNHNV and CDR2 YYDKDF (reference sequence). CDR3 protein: CATSRGLRGGYEQYF. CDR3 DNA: TGTGCCACCAGCAGAGGCCTGCGGGGTGGATACGAGCAGTACTTC.

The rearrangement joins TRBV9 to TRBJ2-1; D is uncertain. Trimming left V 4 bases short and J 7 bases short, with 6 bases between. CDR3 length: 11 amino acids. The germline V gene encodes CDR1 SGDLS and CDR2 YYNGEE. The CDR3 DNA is TGTGCCAGCAGCAGAGGTAATGAGCAGTTCTTC. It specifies CASSRGNEQFF.